A selection of T cell receptor beta chains follows, all from one sample in a study of T cell responses to AZD1222 COVID-19 vaccine. Sequenced by immunoSEQ multiplex PCR; TCRdb stores in-frame clones only, minus some. The table records some 150,000 clones, approximately 88% of them present only once. The sequenced sample was peripheral blood, obtained on day 0 of MenACWY control vaccination. The receptor set was obtained from an adult in good health. Each CDR3 is given with its conserved first and last residue. The D gene is left open where the match is weak. Size tells how often a clone was seen (once, few, many) or the class of an expanded clone, and some rows leave it out.

clone size | J gene | V gene | D gene | CDR3 DNA | CDR3 protein
once | TRBJ2-1 | TRBV27 | TRBD2 | TGTGCCAGCAGTTCCCTAGCGGGAAAGGTGGCTGAGCAGTTCTTC | CASSSLAGKVAEQFF
once | TRBJ2-4 | TRBV30 | - | TGTGCCTGGAGGACGACATGGGACATTCAGTACTTC | CAWRTTWDIQYF
once | TRBJ1-3 | TRBV28 | TRBD1 | TGTGCCATCCGGGGACAGGGCTCAGGAAACACCATATATTTT | CAIRGQGSGNTIYF
- | TRBJ2-2 | TRBV10-1 | - | TGCGCCAGCAGTGTCCCGACTAGTCCCGGGGAGCTGTTTTTT | CASSVPTSPGELFF
- | TRBJ1-1 | TRBV6-5 | - | TGTGCCAGCAGTTATGGGGACACTGAAGCTTTCTTT | CASSYGDTEAFF
few | TRBJ2-5 | TRBV7-7 | - | TGTGCTAGCAGCCGTACAGGGCCGTACCAAGAGACCCAGTACTTC | CASSRTGPYQETQYF
- | TRBJ2-3 | TRBV6-2/TRBV6-3 | - | TGTGCCAGCAGTTCCCCAGGGGCGGGGCCGCAGTATTTT | CASSSPGAGPQYF
- | TRBJ1-4 | TRBV5-1 | - | TGCGCCAGTATGGGGGACTGGCAAGAAAAACTGTTTTTT | CASMGDWQEKLFF
- | TRBJ2-1 | TRBV11-3 | - | TGTGCCAGCAGCTCACGGGAAGGAGGATACAATGAGCAGTTCTTC | CASSSREGGYNEQFF
- | TRBJ2-5 | TRBV27 | TRBD1 | TGTGCCAGCAGTCAGGACAGGGGGCGGGAGACCCAGTACTTC | CASSQDRGRETQYF
- | TRBJ1-3 | TRBV4-1 | - | TGCGCCAGCAGCCCCAGAGCCCTCTCTGGAAACACCATATATTTT | CASSPRALSGNTIYF
- | TRBJ2-2 | TRBV4-3 | TRBD2 | TGCGCCAGCAGCCAGTTAGCGGGGGCCCACACCGGGGAGCTGTTTTTT | CASSQLAGAHTGELFF
- | TRBJ1-1 | TRBV5-4 | - | TGTGCCAGCAGCTTGGAACGGGGGAGGACCTCTGAAGCTTTCTTT | CASSLERGRTSEAFF
once | TRBJ2-6 | TRBV4-3 | TRBD1 | TGCGCCAGCAGCCCAAAGGACAGGGGCTCTGGGGCCAACGTCCTGACTTTC | CASSPKDRGSGANVLTF